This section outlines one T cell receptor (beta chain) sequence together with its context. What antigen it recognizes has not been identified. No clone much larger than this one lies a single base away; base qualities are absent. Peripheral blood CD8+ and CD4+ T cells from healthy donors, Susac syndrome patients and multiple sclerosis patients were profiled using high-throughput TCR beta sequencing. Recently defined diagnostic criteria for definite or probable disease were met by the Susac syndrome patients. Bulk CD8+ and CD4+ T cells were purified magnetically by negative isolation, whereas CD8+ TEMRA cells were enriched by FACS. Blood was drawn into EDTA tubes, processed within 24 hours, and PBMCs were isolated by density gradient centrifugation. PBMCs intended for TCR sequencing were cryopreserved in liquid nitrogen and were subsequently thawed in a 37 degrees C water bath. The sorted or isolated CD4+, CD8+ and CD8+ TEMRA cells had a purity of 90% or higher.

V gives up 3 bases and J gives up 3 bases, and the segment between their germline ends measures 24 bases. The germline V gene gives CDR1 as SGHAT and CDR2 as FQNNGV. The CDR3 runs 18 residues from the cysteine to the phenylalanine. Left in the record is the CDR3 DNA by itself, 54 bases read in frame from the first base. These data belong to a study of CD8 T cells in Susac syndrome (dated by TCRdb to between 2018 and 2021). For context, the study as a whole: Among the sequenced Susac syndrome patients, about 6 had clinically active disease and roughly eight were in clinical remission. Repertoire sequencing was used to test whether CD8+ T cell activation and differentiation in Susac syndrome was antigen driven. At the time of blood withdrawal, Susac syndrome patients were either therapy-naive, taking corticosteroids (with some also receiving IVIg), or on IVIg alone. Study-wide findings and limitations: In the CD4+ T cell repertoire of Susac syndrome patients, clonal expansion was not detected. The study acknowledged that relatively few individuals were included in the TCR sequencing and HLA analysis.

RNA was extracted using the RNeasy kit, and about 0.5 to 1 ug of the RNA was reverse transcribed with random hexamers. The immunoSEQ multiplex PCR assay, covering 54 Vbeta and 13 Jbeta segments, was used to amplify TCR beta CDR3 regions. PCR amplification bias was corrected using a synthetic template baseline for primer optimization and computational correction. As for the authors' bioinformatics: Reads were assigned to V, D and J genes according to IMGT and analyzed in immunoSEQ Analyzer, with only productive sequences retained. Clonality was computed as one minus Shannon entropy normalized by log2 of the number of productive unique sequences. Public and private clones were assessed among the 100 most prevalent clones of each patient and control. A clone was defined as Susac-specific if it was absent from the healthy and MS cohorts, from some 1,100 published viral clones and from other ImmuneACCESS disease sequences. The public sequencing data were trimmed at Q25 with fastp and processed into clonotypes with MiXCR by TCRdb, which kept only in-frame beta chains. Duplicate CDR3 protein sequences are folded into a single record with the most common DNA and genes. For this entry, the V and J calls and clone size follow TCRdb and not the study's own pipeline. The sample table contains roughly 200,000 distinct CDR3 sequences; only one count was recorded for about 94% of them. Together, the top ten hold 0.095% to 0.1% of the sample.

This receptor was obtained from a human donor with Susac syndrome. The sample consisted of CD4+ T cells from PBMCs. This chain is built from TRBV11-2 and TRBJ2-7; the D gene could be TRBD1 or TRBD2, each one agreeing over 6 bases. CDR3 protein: CASSFTIGGDNGLYEQYF. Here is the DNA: TGTGCCAGCAGCTTTACCATAGGAGGGGACAATGGCCTCTACGAGCAGTACTTC. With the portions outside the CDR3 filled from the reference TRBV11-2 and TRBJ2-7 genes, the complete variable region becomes EAGVAQSPRYKIIEKRQSVAFWCNPISGHATLYWYQQILGQGPKLLIQFQNNGVVDDSQLPKDRFSAERLKGVDSTLKIQPAKLEDSAVYLCASSFTIGGDNGLYEQYFGPGTRLTVT.